A single sample is the source of the 22 T cell receptor beta chains below, sequenced in a study of identical twins. Each CDR3 protein gets one entry after TCRdb re-called the 5' RACE reads with MiXCR. Among 200,000 or so distinct CDR3 sequences, 6.5% to 8.5% were seen once, and the ten largest hold more than 1.5%. The sample was also linked to a second study, of yellow fever vaccine responses in identical twins.

Sequenced material: memory (CD45RO+) T cells sorted from blood. These receptors came from a woman under 30 in good health.

With regard to this clonotype: A read error is possible here, since a much larger clone lies one base away. The genes are TRBV5-1 and TRBJ2-1, with a possible D match to TRBD2 (6 bases). The CDR3 totals 15 residues. From germline, CDR1 is SGHRS and CDR2 YFSETQ. The CDR3 is CASSSPRSDYIEQFF. Here the CDR3 DNA reads TGCGCCAGCAGCTCCCCGCGATCGGACTACATTGAGCAGTTCTTC.

As concerns this clonotype: This sequence may be a read error, since a much larger clone differs from it by one base. The CDR3 loop is CSADGDGALGYTF. The CDR3 DNA reads TGCAGCGCTGACGGGGATGGGGCTCTCGGCTACACCTTC. This chain joins TRBV29-1 and TRBJ1-2; the D gene is possibly TRBD1 (5 bases). Germline V gene data show CDR1 as SQVTM and CDR2 as ANQGSEA. Deletions cut 7 bases from V and 8 bases from J, with 20 bases between. The CDR3 spans 13 residues.

The V call is TRBV7-8, the J call TRBJ2-3; D ambiguous. The germline V and J ends were trimmed by 3 bases and 1 base, with 11 bases remaining between them. CDR3 length: 15 amino acids. Germline V gene sequence: CDR1 SGHVS, CDR2 FQNEAQ. The CDR3 protein is CASSFLTARTDTQYF. Written as DNA, the CDR3 is TGTGCCAGCAGCTTTCTGACGGCCCGCACAGATACGCAGTATTTT. Full variable domain (rest looked up from reference TRBV7-8 and TRBJ2-3): GAGVSQSPRYKVAKRGQDVALRCDPISGHVSLFWYQQALGQGPEFLTYFQNEAQLDKSGLPSDRFFAERPEGSVSTLKIQRTQQEDSAVYLCASSFLTARTDTQYFGPGTRLTVL.

The chain has TRBV7-3 and TRBJ1-1; 9 positions agree with TRBD1. V shed 5 bases, J shed 5 bases, and the junction held 9 bases outside the gene matches. The CDR3 consists of 15 residues. The germline V gene encodes CDR1 SGHTA and CDR2 FQGTGA. The CDR3 region has the DNA TGTGCCAGCAGCGAGAGAATAGGACAGGGGACTGAAGCTTTCTTT. Encoded protein: CASSERIGQGTEAFF.

The rearrangement uses TRBV5-1 and TRBJ2-1; 8 bases match TRBD1. Trimming took 4 bases from V and 8 from J; bases not matched to a gene: 11. Looked up from germline, CDR1 is SGHRS and CDR2 is YFSETQ. This CDR3 is built from 15 residues. The CDR3: CASSAPDRGIHEQFF. CDR3 nucleotides: TGCGCCAGCAGCGCCCCAGACAGGGGAATACATGAGCAGTTCTTC.

This clonotype was detected ten times or more. The CDR3 DNA sequence: TGTGCCAGCAGTGAATTCACTGGCGGTCCTAGCACAGATACGCAGTATTTT. This codes for CASSEFTGGPSTDTQYF. The chain carries TRBV25-1 and TRBJ2-3; D is ambiguous. Germline V gives CDR1 MGHDK, CDR2 SYGVNS. CDR3 length: 17 amino acids. Trimming stripped 1 base from V and 0 bases from J, with 14 bases between.

Only a few counts were recorded for this clonotype. This rearrangement joins TRBV6-2 or TRBV6-3 to TRBJ2-2; possibly TRBD1 for D (6 bases). Per the germline V gene, CDR1 is MNHEY and CDR2 is SVGEGT. V lost 6 bases to trimming and J lost 3 bases, with 11 bases between them. This CDR3 is 14 amino acids long. The CDR3 sequence is CASRGAGHTGELFF. Written as DNA, the CDR3 is TGTGCCAGCAGGGGGGCAGGGCACACCGGGGAGCTGTTTTTT.

The table lists this clonotype with many counts. The chain employs TRBV29-1 and TRBJ2-3; 7 bases agree with TRBD2. Germline V CDR1 and CDR2: SQVTM, ANQGSEA. With 1 base clipped from V and 1 base from J, the junction kept 2 bases outside the gene matches. CDR3 length: 14 residues. In DNA form, the CDR3 reads TGCAGCGTTGAAGGTGGGAGGGGCACAGATACGCAGTATTTT. This sequence encodes CSVEGGRGTDTQYF.

This clonotype was counted at least ten times. The chain employs TRBV5-1 and TRBJ2-3; no reliable D call. The CDR3 has 15 residues. CDR1 and CDR2 from the germline V gene are SGHRS and YFSETQ. V lost 1 base and J lost 2, with 11 bases in between. The CDR3 DNA is TGCGCCAGCAGCTTGTATGGTGGCCCCACAGATACGCAGTATTTT. Its translation is CASSLYGGPTDTQYF.

This clonotype was seen many times. The chain joins TRBV12-3 or TRBV12-4 to TRBJ2-7, with 7 bases lining up with TRBD1. The CDR3 runs to 15 residues. V lost 5 bases, J lost 3 bases, and 10 bases stayed unmatched. The CDR3, as DNA: TGTGCCAGCAGTACTAGACAGGGAAAAGACTACGAGCAGTACTTC. Protein sequence: CASSTRQGKDYEQYF.

This clonotype was detected a few times. This chain joins TRBV15 and TRBJ2-2; 10 bases are a match to TRBD1. CDR3 size: 15 residues. CDR1 is LNHNV, CDR2 YYDKDF, per germline (reference sequence). V was clipped by 5 bases and J by 3 bases; unmatched bases: 3. In DNA, the CDR3 is TGTGCCACCAGCCGGACAGGGGGGGACACCGGGGAGCTGTTTTTT. It specifies CATSRTGGDTGELFF. The full variable domain, in which reference TRBV15 and TRBJ2-2 provide the parts outside the CDR3, is DAMVIQNPRYQVTQFGKPVTLSCSQTLNHNVMYWYQQKSSQAPKLLFHYYDKDFNNEADTPDNFQSRRPNTSFCFLDIRSPGLGDTAMYLCATSRTGGDTGELFFGEGSRLTVL.

The sample holds many counts of this clonotype. The J gene is TRBJ1-1, the V gene TRBV12-3 or TRBV12-4, with TRBD1 as a possible D gene (5 bases). This CDR3 is 17 amino acids long. V was cut by 1 base and J by 0 bases, with 15 bases left in between. This CDR3 reads CASSLGPGKGVNTEAFF. CDR3 DNA sequence: TGTGCCAGCAGTTTAGGTCCCGGTAAAGGGGTGAACACTGAAGCTTTCTTT.

The chain couples TRBV5-1 to TRBJ2-1; TRBD1 aligns across 9 bases. The CDR3 runs to 15 residues. J lost 9 bases, V lost 2 bases, and 9 bases had no gene match. The germline CDR1 and CDR2 sequences are SGHRS and YFSETQ. The CDR3 spells CASSFRTGVLGEQFF. The CDR3 nucleotides read TGCGCCAGCAGCTTCCGGACAGGGGTGCTCGGTGAGCAGTTCTTC.

In this sample, this clonotype turned up a few times. The chain combines TRBV2 with TRBJ2-3; 8 bases map to TRBD2. The CDR3 length is 17 residues. The germline V gene has CDR1 SNHLY and CDR2 FYNNEI. V lost 1 base to trimming and J lost 2 bases; unmatched junction nucleotides: 8. The CDR3 DNA follows: TGTGCCAGCAGTGAAGAGCTTAGCGGGGTGACCACAGATACGCAGTATTTT. Protein sequence: CASSEELSGVTTDTQYF.

On this clonotype itself: A read error may produce the germline difference seen at one junction end. V usage is TRBV12-3 or TRBV12-4 and J usage is TRBJ2-6, with TRBD1 identical over 7 bases. The CDR3 has 18 amino acids. CDR3 nucleotides: TGTGCCATCAGTTTTATCGGACAGGTTCGCTCTGGGGCCAACGTCCTGACTTTC. Its translation: CAISFIGQVRSGANVLTF.

This clonotype was detected only a few times. The chain combines TRBV10-3 with TRBJ1-2, with D possibly being TRBD1 (6 bases). V shed 3 bases and J shed 2 bases, with 13 bases lying between them. The CDR3 runs 15 residues. From germline, CDR1 is ENHRY and CDR2 SYGVKD. Here the CDR3 reads CAISESSGGNYGYTF. Written as DNA, the CDR3 is TGTGCCATCAGTGAATCTTCGGGGGGCAACTATGGCTACACCTTC.

A few counts support this clonotype. The chain links TRBV2 to TRBJ2-3, with TRBD1 matching 7 bases. CDR1 SNHLY and CDR2 FYNNEI come from the germline V gene. V lost 7 bases and J lost 0; bases outside the gene matches: 7. The CDR3 spans 15 residues. The CDR3 DNA sequence: TGTGCCAGCATTACAGAACAGGGGAGCACAGATACGCAGTATTTT. The encoded protein is CASITEQGSTDTQYF.

In its sample, this clonotype was seen many times. An end of the junction differs from the germline gene, which may be a read error. The gene calls are TRBV5-1 and TRBJ1-4, with D unclear. The CDR3 runs 14 residues. Germline loops: CDR1 SGHRS, CDR2 YFSETQ. The CDR3 region is CASSLTEEKIAVVF. The CDR3 DNA reads TGCGCCAGCAGCTTGACAGAGGAAAAAATCGCCGTTGTTTTT.

This clonotype has more than one count but fewer than ten. The chain uses TRBV11-2 and TRBJ2-7; 7 bases are a match to TRBD2. V gave up 5 bases and J gave up 4 bases; unmatched junction bases: 11. The germline V gene encodes CDR1 SGHAT and CDR2 FQNNGV. CDR3 size: 15 residues. The CDR3 DNA is TGTGCCAGCAGCCCAGAGGCGGGAGCGAGGTACGAGCAGTACTTC. It yields the protein CASSPEAGARYEQYF.

This clonotype was detected a few times. The rearrangement joins TRBV3-1 to TRBJ1-6, with D maybe TRBD1 (5 bases). Germline CDR1 LGHDT, CDR2 YNNKEL (reference sequence). The CDR3 has 16 amino acids. Trimming pared 7 bases from V and 2 bases from J, leaving 15 bases between. The DNA of the CDR3 is TGTGCCAGCAACGAAATGTTGGGGGCCTATAATTCACCCCTCCACTTT. Protein sequence: CASNEMLGAYNSPLHF.

This chain connects TRBV27 to TRBJ2-1; the match to TRBD2 covers 7 bases. Losses at the gene ends were 10 bases for V and 4 bases for J; bases not matched to a gene: 7. Germline V gene data show CDR1 as MNHEY and CDR2 as SMNVEV (reference sequence). The CDR3 totals 13 residues. CDR3 residues: CATQRDFYNEQFF. CDR3 nucleotide sequence: TGTGCCACCCAGCGGGACTTTTACAATGAGCAGTTCTTC.

This clonotype appeared many times. The chain links TRBV9 to TRBJ2-3; 7 nucleotides match TRBD2. Losses at the gene ends were 1 base for V and 1 base for J; bases not matched to a gene: 3. The CDR3 spans 15 residues. Germline V lookup: CDR1 SGDLS, CDR2 YYNGEE. The DNA of the CDR3 is TGTGCCAGCAGCGTATTCCGGGGGGGCACAGATACGCAGTATTTT. This gives the protein CASSVFRGGTDTQYF.